Presented here are 8 T cell receptor beta chains from one specimen sequenced in a study of a mutant IDH1 vaccine in newly diagnosed glioma. Time point denoted: baseline, week 1 (first vaccination visit). Treatment meaning: pre-vaccination baseline after standard-of-care therapy. Generated by immunoSEQ multiplex PCR, the TCRdb table keeps only in-frame clones and is missing some. In the table there are some 23,000 clones, just over 90% of which are singletons. The material was PBMCs, obtained from a glioma patient treated with radiotherapy, temozolomide or both. The receptors stem from a man aged 35 to 55 with glioma.

This rearrangement joins TRBV7-3 to TRBJ2-6, with D uncertain. The CDR3 is 16 amino acids. The ends were cut back, 5 bases at V and 0 bases at J, with 11 bases in the middle. CDR1 is SGHTA, CDR2 FQGTGA, per germline. CDR3 loop: CASSTHHISGANVLTF. The CDR3 DNA reads TGTGCCAGCAGCACACACCACATCTCTGGGGCCAACGTCCTGACTTTC.

The chain joins TRBV5-6 to TRBJ1-1, with a possible D match to TRBD1 (6 bases). The CDR3 totals 16 residues. V was trimmed by 1 base and J by 4 bases, leaving 17 bases between them. Germline CDR1 reads SGHDT; CDR2 reads YYEEEE. CDR3 in amino acids: CASSLPTDRFFTEAFF. CDR3 coding DNA: TGTGCCAGCAGCTTGCCAACAGACAGGTTCTTCACTGAAGCTTTCTTT.

The chain employs TRBV18 and TRBJ2-5; no definite D call. Germline assignment: CDR1 KGHSH and CDR2 LQKENI. This CDR3 has 14 amino acids. V was cut by 3 bases and J by 2 bases, with 10 bases left in between. The DNA of the CDR3 is TGTGCCAGCTCACCGGGGAACAGACAAGAGACCCAGTACTTC. Translating it yields CASSPGNRQETQYF.

The chain employs TRBV5-6 and TRBJ2-7; 9 bases line up with TRBD1. The CDR3 is made up of 17 amino acids. V lost 0 bases to trimming and J lost 0 bases; unmatched junction nucleotides: 7. Germline CDR1 and CDR2: SGHDT and YYEEEE. CDR3 nucleotide sequence: TGTGCCAGCAGCTTGGGACAGGGGGTCTTTCTCTCCTACGAGCAGTACTTC. It encodes CASSLGQGVFLSYEQYF.

A word on this clone: At one end the junction does not follow the germline gene, possibly because of a read error. The rearrangement links TRBV10-3 to TRBJ2-5; D unclear. The V gene's germline CDR1 is ENHRY and CDR2 SYGVKD. This CDR3 is built from 11 residues. CDR3 residues: CAISEDSRVHF. In DNA form, the CDR3 reads TGTGCCATCAGTGAAGACTCACGGGTCCACTTC.

This chain joins TRBV30 and TRBJ2-5; TRBD2 might be the D (5 bases). The CDR3 is 14 residues long. The V end lost 0 bases, the J end lost 2 bases, and 10 bases lay between the germline ends. Per germline, CDR1 GTSNPN and CDR2 SVGIG (reference sequence). The CDR3 DNA sequence: TGTGCCTGGAGTGTTGGAGGCAGTCAAGAGACCCAGTACTTC. Protein sequence: CAWSVGGSQETQYF.

This chain joins TRBV12-5 and TRBJ2-1, with D tentatively TRBD2 (6 bases). V lost 4 bases to trimming and J lost 0 bases, with 16 bases between them. The CDR3 has 17 residues. Germline V gene lookup returns CDR1 LGHNT and CDR2 FRNRAP. The CDR3 coding sequence is TGTGCTAGTGGTTCAGGAGCGGGCTTTAGCTCCTACAATGAGCAGTTCTTC. Protein sequence: CASGSGAGFSSYNEQFF. The variable domain in full, completed from reference TRBV12-5 and TRBJ2-1, reads DARVTQTPRHKVTEMGQEVTMRCQPILGHNTVFWYRQTMMQGLELLAYFRNRAPLDDSGMPKDRFSAEMPDATLATLKIQPSEPRDSAVYFCASGSGAGFSSYNEQFFGPGTRLTVL.

The genes are TRBV19 and TRBJ2-5; 12 bases line up with TRBD2. V gave up 10 bases and J gave up 2 bases; unmatched junction bases: 14. The germline gives CDR1 LNHDA, CDR2 SQIVND (reference sequence). This CDR3 is 17 amino acids long. The CDR3 sequence: CATSIASGGDIQETQYF. The CDR3 DNA follows: TGTGCCACCTCTATTGCTAGCGGGGGGGATATTCAAGAGACCCAGTACTTC.